This is a list of T cell receptor beta chains from one sample in a study of Graves' ophthalmopathy and Graves' hyperthyroidism. TCRdb recomputed calls from the multiplex PCR reads with MiXCR, one row per CDR3 protein. The profile shows a few hundred thousand distinct CDR3 sequences, about a sixth of them singletons. Sequenced: peripheral blood. Receptors were obtained from an adult woman with stable Graves' hyperthyroidism. CDR3s include the opening cysteine and the closing phenylalanine or tryptophan. Fields, in order: V gene, J gene, clone size, D gene, CDR3 DNA, CDR3 protein. The D gene is left open where the match is weak. Clone size appears in some rows only: once, few, many, or a class for an expanded clone.

v_call: TRBV12-3/TRBV12-4; j_call: TRBJ1-1; clone_size: many; d_call: NA; cdr3_nt: TGTGCCAGCAGTCCGGGGACTGAAGCTTTCTTT; cdr3_aa: CASSPGTEAFF
v_call: TRBV29-1; j_call: TRBJ1-1; clone_size: many; d_call: NA; cdr3_nt: TGCAGCGTTGAGAACAGGGAGATCAAGAACGAAGCTTTCTTT; cdr3_aa: CSVENREIKNEAFF
v_call: TRBV28; j_call: TRBJ2-7; clone_size: NA; d_call: NA; cdr3_nt: TGTGCCAGCAGTTCGGCAGGGACCTCCTACGAGCAGTACTTC; cdr3_aa: CASSSAGTSYEQYF
v_call: TRBV27; j_call: TRBJ1-2; clone_size: NA; d_call: NA; cdr3_nt: TGTGCCAGCAGATCAGACAATCGGAGGGGCTACACCTTC; cdr3_aa: CASRSDNRRGYTF
v_call: TRBV28; j_call: TRBJ1-2; clone_size: many; d_call: NA; cdr3_nt: TGTGCCAGCAGTTGGACAGACCGCTATGGCTACACCTTC; cdr3_aa: CASSWTDRYGYTF
v_call: TRBV5-5; j_call: TRBJ1-1; clone_size: NA; d_call: NA; cdr3_nt: TGTGCCAGCAGCTTGGTGCCAACAGGGGAAGCTTTCTTT; cdr3_aa: CASSLVPTGEAFF
v_call: TRBV6-1; j_call: TRBJ2-7; clone_size: many; d_call: TRBD2; cdr3_nt: TGTGCCAGCAGTGAAAGGTTGGCGGGAGTTAACAACGAGCAGTACTTC; cdr3_aa: CASSERLAGVNNEQYF
v_call: TRBV12-3/TRBV12-4; j_call: TRBJ2-5; clone_size: many; d_call: NA; cdr3_nt: TGTGCCAGCAGTCCTCGCATGGGACTCCAAGAGACCCAGTACTTC; cdr3_aa: CASSPRMGLQETQYF
v_call: TRBV6-5; j_call: TRBJ2-2; clone_size: many; d_call: NA; cdr3_nt: TGTGCCAGCATTCAGGGATATAGCGGGGAGCTGTTTTTT; cdr3_aa: CASIQGYSGELFF
v_call: TRBV18; j_call: TRBJ2-6; clone_size: many; d_call: TRBD1; cdr3_nt: TGTGCCAGCTCACCATTCGGACAGGCTTCCTCTGGGGCCAACGTCCTGACTTTC; cdr3_aa: CASSPFGQASSGANVLTF
v_call: TRBV27; j_call: TRBJ1-1; clone_size: few; d_call: NA; cdr3_nt: TGTGCCAGCAGTTCGATTCATAACACTGAAGCTTTCTTT; cdr3_aa: CASSSIHNTEAFF
v_call: TRBV15; j_call: TRBJ2-6; clone_size: few; d_call: TRBD2; cdr3_nt: TGTGCCACCAGCGGGACTAGCGGGAGATCTGGGGCCAACGTCCTGACTTTC; cdr3_aa: CATSGTSGRSGANVLTF
v_call: TRBV6-5; j_call: TRBJ2-7; clone_size: many; d_call: NA; cdr3_nt: TGTGCCAGCAATAATGCCTATACCTACGAGCAGTACTTC; cdr3_aa: CASNNAYTYEQYF
v_call: TRBV12-3/TRBV12-4; j_call: TRBJ2-2; clone_size: many; d_call: NA; cdr3_nt: TGTGCCAGCAGTTTGGCGGTAGCCGGGGAGCTGTTTTTT; cdr3_aa: CASSLAVAGELFF
v_call: TRBV20-1; j_call: TRBJ1-1; clone_size: many; d_call: TRBD1; cdr3_nt: TGCAGTGCTAGACGCCGGGACAGTTTCTCTGAAGCTTTCTTT; cdr3_aa: CSARRRDSFSEAFF
v_call: TRBV28; j_call: TRBJ2-7; clone_size: many; d_call: TRBD1; cdr3_nt: TGTGCCAGCAGGGGACAGGGCGATCGCGAGCAGTACTTC; cdr3_aa: CASRGQGDREQYF
v_call: TRBV5-1; j_call: TRBJ2-7; clone_size: NA; d_call: TRBD2; cdr3_nt: TGCGCCAGCAGCGAGGGTGGGGCACTAGCGGCAATCGAGCAGTACTTC; cdr3_aa: CASSEGGALAAIEQYF
v_call: TRBV7-2; j_call: TRBJ2-7; clone_size: few; d_call: TRBD1; cdr3_nt: TGTGCCAGCAGCCTCTCCGGGACAGACTACGAGCAGTACTTC; cdr3_aa: CASSLSGTDYEQYF
v_call: TRBV19; j_call: TRBJ1-2; clone_size: many; d_call: NA; cdr3_nt: TGTGCCAGCAAAAGGGACTCAGGGAGAGGAATATCCGGATATGGCTACACCTTC; cdr3_aa: CASKRDSGRGISGYGYTF
v_call: TRBV4-3; j_call: TRBJ1-1; clone_size: NA; d_call: NA; cdr3_nt: TGCGCCAGCAGCCAAGAACCCCTGGGGATAAGTGGTGGAGGGGTGAACACTGAAGCTTTCTTT; cdr3_aa: CASSQEPLGISGGGVNTEAFF
v_call: TRBV20-1; j_call: TRBJ2-2; clone_size: NA; d_call: NA; cdr3_nt: TGCAGTGCTAGAGACAGGCTAGGAAACACCGGGGAGCTGTTTTTT; cdr3_aa: CSARDRLGNTGELFF
v_call: TRBV6-1; j_call: TRBJ2-7; clone_size: many; d_call: NA; cdr3_nt: TGTGCCAGCAGTGAACAGGTACGGGAGCAGTACTTC; cdr3_aa: CASSEQVREQYF
v_call: TRBV3-1; j_call: TRBJ2-7; clone_size: many; d_call: TRBD1; cdr3_nt: TGTGCCAGCAGCTGGACAGGGGGAGGGCCGGAGCAGTACTTC; cdr3_aa: CASSWTGGGPEQYF
v_call: TRBV7-6; j_call: TRBJ1-2; clone_size: NA; d_call: NA; cdr3_nt: TGTGCCAGCAGCTTAAGTAAAAGCCATGGCTACACCTTC; cdr3_aa: CASSLSKSHGYTF